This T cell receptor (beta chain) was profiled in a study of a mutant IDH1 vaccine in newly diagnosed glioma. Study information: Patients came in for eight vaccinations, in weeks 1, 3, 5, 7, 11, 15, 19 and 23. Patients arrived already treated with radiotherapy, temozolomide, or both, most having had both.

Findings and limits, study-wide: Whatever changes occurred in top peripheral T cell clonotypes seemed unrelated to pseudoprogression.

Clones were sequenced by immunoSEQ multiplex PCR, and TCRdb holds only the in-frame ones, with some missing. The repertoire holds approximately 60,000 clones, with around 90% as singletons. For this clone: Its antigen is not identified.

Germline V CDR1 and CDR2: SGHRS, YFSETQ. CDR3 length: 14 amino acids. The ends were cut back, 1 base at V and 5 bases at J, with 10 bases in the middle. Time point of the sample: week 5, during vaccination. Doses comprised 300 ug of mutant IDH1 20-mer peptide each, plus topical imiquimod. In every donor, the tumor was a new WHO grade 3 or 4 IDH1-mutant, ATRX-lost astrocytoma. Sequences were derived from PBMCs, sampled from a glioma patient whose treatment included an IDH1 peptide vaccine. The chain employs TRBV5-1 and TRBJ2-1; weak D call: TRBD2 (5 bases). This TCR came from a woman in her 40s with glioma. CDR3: CASSLSGTNNEQFF. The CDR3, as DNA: TGCGCCAGCAGCTTGTCGGGAACAAACAATGAGCAGTTCTTC.